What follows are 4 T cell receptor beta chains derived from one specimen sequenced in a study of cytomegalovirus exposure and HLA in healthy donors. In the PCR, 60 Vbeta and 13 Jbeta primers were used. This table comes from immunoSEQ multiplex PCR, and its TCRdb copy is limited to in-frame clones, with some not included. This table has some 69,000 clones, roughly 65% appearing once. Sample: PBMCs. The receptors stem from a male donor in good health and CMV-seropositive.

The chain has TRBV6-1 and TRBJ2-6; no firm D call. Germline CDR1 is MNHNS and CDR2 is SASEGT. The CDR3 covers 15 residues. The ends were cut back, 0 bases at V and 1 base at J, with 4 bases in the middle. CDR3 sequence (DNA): TGTGCCAGCAGTGAAGCGCGGTCTGGGGCCAACGTCCTGACTTTC. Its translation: CASSEARSGANVLTF.

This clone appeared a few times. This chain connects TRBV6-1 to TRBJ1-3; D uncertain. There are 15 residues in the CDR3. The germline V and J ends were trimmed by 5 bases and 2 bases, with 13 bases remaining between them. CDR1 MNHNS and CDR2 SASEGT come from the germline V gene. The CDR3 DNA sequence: TGTGCCAGCAGTCCCCGTCGGTTCACTGGAAACACCATATATTTT. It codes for CASSPRRFTGNTIYF.

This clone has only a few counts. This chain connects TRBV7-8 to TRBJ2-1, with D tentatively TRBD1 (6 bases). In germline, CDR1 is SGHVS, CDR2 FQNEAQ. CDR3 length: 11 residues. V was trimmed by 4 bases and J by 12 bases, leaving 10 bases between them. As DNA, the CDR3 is TGTGCCAGCAGCTGGGACACCTGGCAGTTCTTC. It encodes CASSWDTWQFF.

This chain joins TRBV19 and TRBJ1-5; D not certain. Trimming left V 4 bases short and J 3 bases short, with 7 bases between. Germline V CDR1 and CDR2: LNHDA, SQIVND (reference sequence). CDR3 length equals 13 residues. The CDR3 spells CASSTQNNQPQHF. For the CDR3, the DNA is TGTGCCAGTAGTACCCAAAACAATCAGCCCCAGCATTTT.